This TCR beta chain was obtained from a study of blood T cells in healthy people across ages. This clonotype showed up just a few times. The CDR3 has 15 residues. In germline, CDR1 is SGHTA, CDR2 FQGNSA. V gave up 0 bases and J gave up 2 bases, with 11 bases separating them. The authors ran a second PCR of roughly 7 to 11 cycles using a sample-barcoded 5' primer and a J-beta primer mix. TCRdb reprocessed the 5' RACE reads with MiXCR, giving one entry per CDR3 protein. The data show about 1.6 million distinct CDR3 sequences, about 35% seen once. The chain employs TRBV7-2 and TRBJ2-7, with TRBD1 as a possible D gene (6 bases). The sequenced sample consisted of blood. This TCR derives from a woman in her 30s in good health. The CDR3 is CASSLAPAGAYEQYF. The CDR3 nucleotides read TGTGCCAGCAGCTTAGCGCCGGCAGGGGCCTACGAGCAGTACTTC.